A single sample gave rise to the 2 T cell receptor beta chains below, sequenced in a study of blood T cell repertoires in COVID-19. The protocol was immunoSEQ multiplex PCR, while the TCRdb copy is restricted to in-frame clones and leaves out a portion. The table has roughly 75,000 clones, roughly 91% seen once. Sequences were obtained from peripheral blood. The receptors originated from a man aged 55 to 70 with acute or convalescent COVID-19.

The chain combines TRBV3-1 (or the pseudogene TRBV3-2) with TRBJ2-5; D might be TRBD2 (5 bases). Germline V gene data show CDR1 as LGHDT and CDR2 as YNNKEL (reference sequence). This CDR3 has 13 residues. Trimming stripped 4 bases from V and 5 bases from J, with 11 bases between. For the CDR3, the DNA is TGTGCCAGCAGCCGCAGCGGTGCCGAGACCCAGTACTTC. Protein sequence: CASSRSGAETQYF.

The rearrangement links TRBV10-3 to TRBJ2-2, with D perhaps TRBD2 (5 bases). The CDR3 totals 15 residues. CDR1 and CDR2 from the germline V gene are ENHRY and SYGVKD. Trimming removed 10 bases at V and 5 bases at J, with 20 bases between. Here the CDR3 DNA reads TGTGCCAGCGAGCCGGGGAACGTGGTAACCGGGGAGCTGTTTTTT. Translating gives CASEPGNVVTGELFF.